Following are 14 T cell receptor beta chains from one sample sequenced in a study of metastatic and nonmetastatic thyroid tumors. TCRdb re-called the PCR reads with MiXCR. The sample yields about 9,300 clones, about 28% seen once. All patients were untreated before thyroid surgery. Sequenced input: tumor tissue. These receptors were obtained from a female donor with papillary thyroid cancer or a benign thyroid nodule (not recorded which). Some clones in this sample may be carry-over from other donors' samples.

The J gene is TRBJ2-7, the V gene TRBV12-3 or TRBV12-4, with TRBD1 identical over 9 bases. The CDR3 runs 12 residues. The junction had 2 bases not matched to a gene; V was cut back by 4 bases and J by 7 bases. The CDR3 bases are TGTGCCAGCAGTTACAGGGGGCTTGAGCAGTACTTC. This encodes CASSYRGLEQYF.

This clone was recorded at least ten times. The rearrangement joins TRBV20-1 to TRBJ2-7, with D tentatively TRBD2 (6 bases). V lost 2 bases to trimming and J lost 7 bases, with 18 bases between them. There are 14 residues in the CDR3. Germline CDR1 is DFQATT and CDR2 is SNEGSKA (reference sequence). The CDR3 loop is CSARREIVRREQYF. The CDR3 bases are TGCAGTGCTAGACGGGAGATCGTCCGTCGGGAGCAGTACTTC.

This CDR3 is CASSPTGGGTSGKVEQYF. CDR3 DNA: TGTGCCAGCTCCCCTACAGGGGGAGGAACTAGCGGGAAAGTGGAGCAGTACTTC. V usage is TRBV18 and J usage is TRBJ2-7; 10 nucleotides align to TRBD2. CDR3 size: 18 residues. From germline, CDR1 is KGHSH and CDR2 LQKENI. The ends lost 6 bases at V and 7 bases at J; junction bases unmatched: 21.

The chain links TRBV9 to TRBJ2-2, with no clear D. This CDR3 is built from 12 residues. V lost 0 bases to trimming and J lost 10 bases, with 7 bases between them. CDR1 and CDR2 (germline): SGDLS, YYNGEE. The CDR3 sequence: CASSVGAVELFF. In DNA form, the CDR3 reads TGTGCCAGCAGCGTAGGTGCCGTGGAGCTGTTTTTT.

The gene calls are TRBV24-1 and TRBJ2-3; tentative D call: TRBD2 (5 bases). The CDR3 extends over 15 amino acids. V lost 4 bases and J 4 bases, leaving 14 bases between the germline ends. Germline values: CDR1 KGHDR, CDR2 SFDVKD. DNA for the CDR3: TGTGCCACCAGTGAGAACTTTGGGAGCCCAGATACGCAGTATTTT. Protein product: CATSENFGSPDTQYF.

This clone showed up many times. This chain joins TRBV4-1 and TRBJ1-1; possible D gene TRBD1, 6 bases. This CDR3 has 14 amino acids. Germline CDR1 is MGHRA and CDR2 is YSYEKL. Trimming removed 5 bases at V and 5 bases at J, with 15 bases between. The CDR3 region is CASSDTGKWTEAFF. The DNA for the CDR3 is TGCGCCAGCAGCGACACAGGGAAGTGGACTGAAGCTTTCTTT.

A few counts support this clone. The chain carries TRBV9 and TRBJ1-4, with D possibly matching TRBD1 (6 bases). V was cut by 2 bases and J by 7 bases, with 12 bases left in between. The CDR3 runs 14 residues. Germline V gives CDR1 SGDLS, CDR2 YYNGEE. CDR3: CASSVPGVGEKLFF. The CDR3, as DNA: TGTGCCAGCAGCGTGCCAGGGGTTGGTGAAAAACTGTTTTTT.

This clone was counted at least ten times. The chain recombines TRBV5-1 with TRBJ2-5; 7 bases are a match to TRBD2. The V segment lost 3 bases and the J segment 3 bases; nucleotides outside the gene matches: 8. CDR3 length: 15 amino acids. Germline V lookup: CDR1 SGHRS, CDR2 YFSETQ. CDR3 sequence: CASSSAGLVKETQYF. DNA for the CDR3: TGCGCCAGCAGCTCCGCTGGACTAGTAAAAGAGACCCAGTACTTC.

The sample holds a few counts of this clone. The chain joins TRBV6-1 to TRBJ1-5; D gene uncertain. CDR3 size: 14 residues. Germline-derived CDR1 and CDR2 are MNHNS and SASEGT. The V end was cut by 0 bases, the J end by 5 bases, with 8 bases between. CDR3 region: CASSEAQVYQPQHF. DNA of the CDR3: TGTGCCAGCAGTGAAGCCCAGGTATATCAGCCCCAGCATTTT.

This clone is medium-sized by share. The J gene is TRBJ1-1, the V gene TRBV28; D ambiguous. V was cut by 3 bases and J by 1 base, with 6 bases left in between. CDR3 length: 13 amino acids. Per germline, CDR1 MDHEN and CDR2 SYDVKM. CDR3 sequence (DNA): TGTGCCAGCAGTTTCCTGGCGAACACTGAAGCTTTCTTT. It is translated as CASSFLANTEAFF. The full variable domain, its missing parts supplied by reference TRBV28 and TRBJ1-1, is DVKVTQSSRYLVKRTGEKVFLECVQDMDHENMFWYRQDPGLGLRLIYFSYDVKMKEKGDIPEGYSVSREKKERFSLILESASTNQTSMYLCASSFLANTEAFFGQGTRLTVV.

Within the sample, this clone is medium-sized (0.01 to 0.1%). The chain recombines TRBV10-2 with TRBJ2-7; D gene unclear. Germline V gives CDR1 WSHSY, CDR2 SAAADI. CDR3 length: 14 residues. The germline V and J ends were trimmed by 0 bases and 6 bases, with 12 bases remaining between them. The CDR3 here is CASSESRTGSEQYF. In DNA, the CDR3 is TGCGCCAGCAGTGAGTCGAGAACCGGTAGCGAGCAGTACTTC.

This clone was recorded only once. Compared with germline, one end of the junction differs, possibly owing to a read error. V gene TRBV14 combines with J gene TRBJ2-7, with 13 bases aligning to TRBD2. Germline CDR1 SGHDN, CDR2 FVKESK. This CDR3 has 20 residues. As DNA, the CDR3 is TGTACCAGCTCACTCAAAGGGGGGTCGGGACTAGCGGGACCTACCTACGAGCAGTACTTC. It yields the protein CTSSLKGGSGLAGPTYEQYF.

The rearrangement links TRBV6-2 or TRBV6-3 to TRBJ2-7; no reliable D call. Per the germline V gene, CDR1 is MNHEY and CDR2 is SVGEGT. The CDR3 consists of 18 residues. V lost 4 bases, J lost 0 bases, and 22 bases lay in between. In DNA, the CDR3 is TGTGCCAGCAGTTTCCAAATGAACAAGGGTTCACCCTCCTACGAGCAGTACTTC. Amino acids: CASSFQMNKGSPSYEQYF.

This clone occurred many times. Since the CDR3 does not end with the conserved phenylalanine or tryptophan, this likely comes from a read error. The chain employs TRBV7-9 and TRBJ1-2, with D unclear. The CDR3 has 11 amino acids. CDR1 is SEHNR, CDR2 FQNEAQ, per germline (reference sequence). V lost 3 bases to trimming and J lost 6 bases, with 5 bases between them. CDR3 nucleotide sequence: TGTGCCAGCAGCTTTATGCATGGCTACACCCTC. Encoded protein: CASSFMHGYTL.